Listed here are 22 T cell receptor beta chains from one sample, sequenced in a study of cytotoxic CD8 clonotypes in ibrutinib-treated CLL. Clones were read by immunoSEQ multiplex PCR, and TCRdb kept only the in-frame ones, dropping some. The profile covers hundreds of thousands of clones, with 60% to 75% appearing a single time and approximately 15% taken by the ten largest. The sample here was PBMCs, taken after 24 months of ibrutinib treatment. The receptor set was obtained from a human donor with chronic lymphocytic leukemia.

V usage is TRBV6-5 and J usage is TRBJ1-2; D uncertain. Germline V gene lookup returns CDR1 MNHEY and CDR2 SVGAGI. V lost 7 bases to trimming and J lost 8 bases, with 17 bases between them. The CDR3 covers 13 residues. The CDR3 region has the DNA TGTGCCAGCACTTCTAATACGGGTCGCGGCTACACCTTC. This translates into CASTSNTGRGYTF.

This clone showed up just once. J is TRBJ1-5 and V is TRBV7-9; the match to TRBD1 covers 8 bases. V trimming: 3 bases; J trimming: 2 bases; junction bases outside the gene matches: 0. The germline gives CDR1 SEHNR, CDR2 FQNEAQ (reference sequence). The CDR3 runs to 14 residues. CDR3 amino acids: CASSLGQGNQPQHF. DNA for the CDR3: TGTGCCAGCAGCTTGGGACAGGGCAATCAGCCCCAGCATTTT.

This clone occurred a few times. This chain joins TRBV18 and TRBJ2-7, with D maybe TRBD2 (6 bases). The germline CDR1 and CDR2 sequences are KGHSH and LQKENI. The CDR3 contains 13 residues. The germline V and J ends were trimmed by 1 base and 4 bases, with 8 bases remaining between them. The CDR3 DNA reads TGTGCCAGCTCACCACTTGGAGGGTACGAGCAGTACTTC. Protein: CASSPLGGYEQYF.

The chain has TRBV5-8 and TRBJ2-6; D call uncertain. V was clipped by 6 bases and J by 2 bases, with 15 bases between them. The CDR3 totals 16 residues. The germline gives CDR1 SGHTS, CDR2 YDEGEE. The CDR3 sequence: CASTLGLGPGANVLTF. The CDR3 DNA sequence: TGTGCCAGCACCCTTGGGTTAGGGCCTGGGGCCAACGTCCTGACTTTC.

The rearrangement joins TRBV30 to TRBJ2-1; TRBD1 matches at 9 bases. This CDR3 spans 13 amino acids. V dropped 5 bases and J dropped 10; count of bases not matched to a gene: 9. Germline CDR1 and CDR2: GTSNPN and SVGIG (reference sequence). The CDR3 region has the DNA TGTGCCTGGGACCCAGGGACAGGGCGGGAGCAGTTCTTC. Its translation: CAWDPGTGREQFF.

The chain joins TRBV9 to TRBJ2-5; the match to TRBD1 covers 8 bases. Trimming removed 2 bases from V and 5 bases from J; junction bases left unmatched: 11. This CDR3 contains 16 residues. Germline CDR1 SGDLS, CDR2 YYNGEE. This CDR3 reads CASSVASSGGRETQYF. The CDR3 nucleotides are TGTGCCAGCAGCGTCGCCTCCTCAGGGGGCCGGGAGACCCAGTACTTC. Full variable domain (missing parts from reference TRBV9 and TRBJ2-5): DSGVTQTPKHLITATGQRVTLRCSPRSGDLSVYWYQQSLDQGLQFLIQYYNGEERAKGNILERFSAQQFPDLHSELNLSSLELGDSALYFCASSVASSGGRETQYFGPGTRLLVL.

The rearrangement joins TRBV7-6 to TRBJ2-7, with D maybe TRBD1 (6 bases). V lost 4 bases and J lost 6, with 19 bases in between. Germline lookup yields CDR1 SGHVS and CDR2 FNYEAQ. The CDR3 has 15 residues. The CDR3: CASSSETGPHIEQYF. The CDR3 DNA follows: TGTGCCAGCAGCTCAGAGACAGGACCTCACATCGAGCAGTACTTC. Complete variable domain (other parts from reference TRBV7-6 and TRBJ2-7): GAGVSQSPRYKVTKRGQDVALRCDPISGHVSLYWYRQALGQGPEFLTYFNYEAQQDKSGLPNDRFSAERPEGSISTLTIQRTEQRDSAMYRCASSSETGPHIEQYFGPGTRLTVT.

Here the CDR3 DNA reads TGTGCCAGCAGTGTTGGCGAAAAACTGTTTTTT. As protein: CASSVGEKLFF. J is TRBJ1-4 and V is TRBV2; D gene ambiguous. Germline assignment: CDR1 SNHLY and CDR2 FYNNEI. Trimming left V 4 bases short and J 8 bases short, with 5 bases between. This CDR3 region has 11 residues.

The J gene is TRBJ2-7, the V gene TRBV2; tentatively, D is TRBD2 (6 bases). The CDR3 covers 16 residues. In germline, CDR1 is SNHLY, CDR2 FYNNEI. Trimming pared 7 bases from V and 6 bases from J, leaving 25 bases between. The CDR3 region is CASTREPRETSFEQYF. CDR3 in DNA: TGTGCCAGCACCAGAGAACCCCGGGAGACCTCTTTCGAGCAGTACTTC.

This sequence joins TRBV7-2 and TRBJ2-3; the D gene is possibly TRBD1 (6 bases). V lost 5 bases, J lost 2 bases, and 11 bases lay in between. Germline V gives CDR1 SGHTA, CDR2 FQGNSA. This CDR3 spans 14 amino acids. The CDR3 sequence: CASSARGATDTQYF. CDR3 nucleotide sequence: TGTGCCAGCAGCGCCAGGGGCGCCACAGATACGCAGTATTTT.

CDR3 sequence reads: CASSETSGTGGWYTQYF. CDR3 in DNA: TGTGCCAGCAGCGAAACTTCCGGGACAGGGGGTTGGTATACGCAGTATTTT. The chain couples TRBV9 to TRBJ2-3, with 11 positions matching TRBD1. V shed 3 bases and J 7 bases; nucleotides not matched to a gene: 13. The CDR3 spans 17 residues. Germline CDR1 SGDLS, CDR2 YYNGEE. Full variable domain (rest looked up from reference TRBV9 and TRBJ2-3): DSGVTQTPKHLITATGQRVTLRCSPRSGDLSVYWYQQSLDQGLQFLIQYYNGEERAKGNILERFSAQQFPDLHSELNLSSLELGDSALYFCASSETSGTGGWYTQYFGPGTRLTVL.

This clone was seen only once. The V and J genes are TRBV28 and TRBJ2-5; 12 nucleotides line up with TRBD1. The CDR3 length is 17 residues. V lost 6 bases and J lost 3; bases outside the gene matches: 11. CDR1 and CDR2 (germline): MDHEN, SYDVKM. The CDR3 loop reads CASRVWGQGAGEETQYF. The CDR3 nucleotides are TGTGCCAGCAGAGTTTGGGGACAGGGGGCTGGTGAAGAGACCCAGTACTTC.

The chain has TRBV28 and TRBJ1-1, with 7 bases fitting TRBD1. V shed 6 bases and J 4 bases; nucleotides not matched to a gene: 8. Germline V gene sequence: CDR1 MDHEN, CDR2 SYDVKM. CDR3 length: 14 residues. The CDR3 spells CASSRGGTSTEAFF. CDR3 DNA sequence: TGTGCCAGCAGCCGAGGGGGCACGAGCACTGAAGCTTTCTTT.

This chain uses TRBV6-5 with TRBJ2-7; no clear D. V was shortened by 5 bases and J by 7 bases, with 9 bases between the two germline ends. The V gene's germline CDR1 is MNHEY and CDR2 SVGAGI. This CDR3 contains 11 residues. The CDR3 reads CASSQAEEQYF. As DNA, the CDR3 is TGTGCCAGCAGTCAAGCAGAGGAGCAGTACTTC.

As DNA, the CDR3 is TGCAGCGTTGCGGAGCGGGAGGACGGGGAGCTGTTTTTT. Amino acids: CSVAEREDGELFF. The chain joins TRBV29-1 to TRBJ2-2; 9 bases are shared with TRBD2. The V gene's germline CDR1 is SQVTM and CDR2 ANQGSEA. V was pared by 4 bases and J by 7 bases, with 4 bases of the junction left unmatched. The CDR3 length is 13 residues.

Only one count was recorded for this clone. This chain joins TRBV19 and TRBJ1-5, with a weak D call TRBD1 (5 bases). From germline, CDR1 is LNHDA and CDR2 SQIVND (reference sequence). The CDR3 covers 12 residues. The germline V and J ends were trimmed by 6 bases and 7 bases, with 10 bases remaining between them. DNA of the CDR3: TGTGCCAGTAGGGAGGGACGACAGCCCCAGCATTTT. Its protein product is CASREGRQPQHF.

The chain carries TRBV28 and TRBJ2-7; D tentatively fits TRBD1 or TRBD2 (7 bases each). The germline gives CDR1 MDHEN, CDR2 SYDVKM. CDR3 length: 17 amino acids. V was cut by 5 bases and J by 3 bases, with 23 bases left in between. The chain's CDR3 is CASSRDSLFGGVYEQYF. CDR3 bases: TGTGCCAGCAGTAGGGACAGCCTATTTGGGGGGGTCTACGAGCAGTACTTC.

The chain has TRBV7-9 and TRBJ2-7; possible D gene TRBD2, 6 bases. The CDR3 is made up of 15 amino acids. V lost 0 bases to trimming and J lost 6 bases, with 15 bases between them. Germline-derived CDR1 and CDR2 are SEHNR and FQNEAQ (reference sequence). Here the CDR3 reads CASSLAETSGSEQYF. In DNA, the CDR3 is TGTGCCAGCAGCTTAGCGGAGACTAGTGGATCCGAGCAGTACTTC.

This clone was seen a few times. The gene calls are TRBV9 and TRBJ2-2; perhaps TRBD2 as D (7 bases). Germline V gene data show CDR1 as SGDLS and CDR2 as YYNGEE. Trimming cost V 4 bases and J 5 bases, with 15 bases left between them. This CDR3 is built from 15 residues. The CDR3 is CASSSGGARTGELFF. The CDR3 region has the DNA TGTGCCAGCAGCTCTGGGGGGGCTAGGACCGGGGAGCTGTTTTTT.

The chain is built from TRBV28 and TRBJ2-7, with no clear D. The CDR3 sequence is 14 residues long. Looked up from germline, CDR1 is MDHEN and CDR2 is SYDVKM. V was shortened by 8 bases and J by 6 bases, with 20 bases between the two germline ends. For the CDR3, the DNA is TGTGCCAGCCTGCGTGGTAGGCAGCTTGGCGAGCAGTACTTC. Protein sequence: CASLRGRQLGEQYF. Supplemented by reference TRBV28 and TRBJ2-7, the full variable domain reads DVKVTQSSRYLVKRTGEKVFLECVQDMDHENMFWYRQDPGLGLRLIYFSYDVKMKEKGDIPEGYSVSREKKERFSLILESASTNQTSMYLCASLRGRQLGEQYFGPGTRLTVT.

The DNA of the CDR3 is TGCAGCGTTGAACCCAGGGGAGTGTATGGCTACACCTTC. This codes for CSVEPRGVYGYTF. The V gene is TRBV29-1, the J gene TRBJ1-2, with D possibly being TRBD1 (6 bases). Germline V gives CDR1 SQVTM, CDR2 ANQGSEA. CDR3 length: 13 residues. Trimming pared 2 bases from V and 5 bases from J, leaving 12 bases between.

The gene calls are TRBV27 and TRBJ2-7; D remains unclear. This CDR3 spans 12 amino acids. With 2 bases removed from V and 6 bases from J, the gap between germline ends came to 8 bases. Germline V lookup: CDR1 MNHEY, CDR2 SMNVEV (reference sequence). The CDR3 protein is CASSLKGFEQYF. As DNA, the CDR3 is TGTGCCAGCAGTTTAAAGGGATTCGAGCAGTACTTC.